This T cell receptor beta chain was profiled in a study of shared clonotypes between healthy human individuals. The CDR3 spans 14 residues. Germline values: CDR1 LNHNV, CDR2 YYDKDF (reference sequence). With 5 bases clipped from V and 3 bases from J, the junction kept 7 bases outside the gene matches. The repertoire was sequenced with immunoSEQ multiplex PCR; TCRdb's copy has only in-frame clones and lacks some. The table includes around 2,100,000 clones, roughly 95% detected once. This clone was observed once. CD45RO-negative CD8 cells positively selected for CCR7 made up the naive population, which excluded terminally differentiated effector memory CD45RA+ cells.

Material for sequencing was naive CD8+ T cells sorted from blood. The TCR sequence derives from a man between 18 and 29 years old in good health. The rearrangement joins TRBV15 to TRBJ2-7; 7 bases are a match to TRBD1. CDR3 DNA: TGTGCCACCAGCGGGACAGAAGCAATCTACGAGCAGTACTTC. This gives the protein CATSGTEAIYEQYF. The full variable domain, with the rest looked up from reference TRBV15 and TRBJ2-7, is DAMVIQNPRYQVTQFGKPVTLSCSQTLNHNVMYWYQQKSSQAPKLLFHYYDKDFNNEADTPDNFQSRRPNTSFCFLDIRSPGLGDTAMYLCATSGTEAIYEQYFGPGTRLTVT.